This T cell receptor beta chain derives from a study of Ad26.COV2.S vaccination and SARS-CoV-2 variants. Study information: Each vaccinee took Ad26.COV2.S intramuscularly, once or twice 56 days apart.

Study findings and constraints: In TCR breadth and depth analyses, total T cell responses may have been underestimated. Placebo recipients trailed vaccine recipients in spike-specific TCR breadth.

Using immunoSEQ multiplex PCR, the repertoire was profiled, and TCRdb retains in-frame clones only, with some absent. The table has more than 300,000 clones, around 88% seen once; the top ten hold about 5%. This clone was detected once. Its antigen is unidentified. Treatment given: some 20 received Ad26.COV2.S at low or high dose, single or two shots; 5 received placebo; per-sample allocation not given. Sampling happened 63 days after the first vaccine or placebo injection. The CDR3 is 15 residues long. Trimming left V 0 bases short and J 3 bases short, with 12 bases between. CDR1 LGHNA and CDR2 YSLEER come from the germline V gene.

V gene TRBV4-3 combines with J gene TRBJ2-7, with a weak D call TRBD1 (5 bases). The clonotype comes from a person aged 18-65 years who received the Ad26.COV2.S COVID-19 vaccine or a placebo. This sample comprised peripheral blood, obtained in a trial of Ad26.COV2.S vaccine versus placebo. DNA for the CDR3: TGCGCCAGCAGCCAAGAAAGGCAGGGCTTCTACGAGCAGTACTTC. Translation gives CASSQERQGFYEQYF.